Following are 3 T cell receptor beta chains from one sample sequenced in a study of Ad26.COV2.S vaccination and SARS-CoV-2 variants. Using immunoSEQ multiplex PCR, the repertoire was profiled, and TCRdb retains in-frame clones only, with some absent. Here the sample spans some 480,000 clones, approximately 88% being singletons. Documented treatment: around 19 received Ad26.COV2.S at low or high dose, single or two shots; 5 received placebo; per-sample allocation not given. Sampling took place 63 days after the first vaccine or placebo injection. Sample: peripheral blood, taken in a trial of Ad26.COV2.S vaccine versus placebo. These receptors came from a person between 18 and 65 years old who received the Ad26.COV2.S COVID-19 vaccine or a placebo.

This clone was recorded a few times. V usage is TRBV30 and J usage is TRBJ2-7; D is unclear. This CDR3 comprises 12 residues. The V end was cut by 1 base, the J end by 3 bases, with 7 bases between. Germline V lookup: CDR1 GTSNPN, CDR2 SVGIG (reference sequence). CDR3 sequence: CAWSARFYEQYF. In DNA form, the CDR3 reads TGTGCCTGGAGTGCGCGGTTCTACGAGCAGTACTTC. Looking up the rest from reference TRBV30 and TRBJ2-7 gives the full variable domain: SQTIHQWPATLVQPVGSPLSLECTVEGTSNPNLYWYRQAAGRGLQLLFYSVGIGQISSEVPQNLSASRPQDRQFILSSKKLLLSDSGFYLCAWSARFYEQYFGPGTRLTVT.

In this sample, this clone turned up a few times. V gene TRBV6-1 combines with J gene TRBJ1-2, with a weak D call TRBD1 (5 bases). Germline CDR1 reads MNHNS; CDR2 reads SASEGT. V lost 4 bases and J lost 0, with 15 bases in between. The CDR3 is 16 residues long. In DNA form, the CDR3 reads TGTGCCAGCAGTGTCGGGGGTTCATTCCCTAACTATGGCTACACCTTC. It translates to CASSVGGSFPNYGYTF.

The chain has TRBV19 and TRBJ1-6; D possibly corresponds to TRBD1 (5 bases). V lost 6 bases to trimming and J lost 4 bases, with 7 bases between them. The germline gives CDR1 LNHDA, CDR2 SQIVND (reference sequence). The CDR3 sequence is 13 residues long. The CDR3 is CASRGTYNSPLHF. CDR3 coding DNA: TGTGCCAGTAGAGGGACGTATAATTCACCCCTCCACTTT.